This TCR beta chain was profiled in a study of T cell responses to AZD1222 COVID-19 vaccine. About the study: Second doses were pooled across both intervals (about 4 or about 12 weeks). Study-level results: Donors were largely white British and mainly female; clonal diversity was possibly underestimated. Across the whole spike, CD4 TCRs peaked at regions 160-218 and 743-854. Repertoires were obtained only post-peak T cell response.

Here immunoSEQ multiplex PCR was the method, and the copy in TCRdb shows in-frame clones only, minus some. The table records approximately 140,000 clones, approximately 94% of them present only once. Trimming left V 2 bases short and J 5 bases short, with 7 bases between. The CDR3 has 13 residues. Germline V lookup: CDR1 SNHLY, CDR2 FYNNEI. This clone has a single count. What it recognizes is unknown. The chain couples TRBV2 to TRBJ1-5, with D possibly matching TRBD1 (6 bases). The source is an adult in good health. The sequencing used peripheral blood, collected on day 0 of AZD1222 vaccination. The CDR3 DNA reads TGTGCCAGCAGTGAAACAGGGTATCAGCCCCAGCATTTT. This sequence encodes CASSETGYQPQHF.